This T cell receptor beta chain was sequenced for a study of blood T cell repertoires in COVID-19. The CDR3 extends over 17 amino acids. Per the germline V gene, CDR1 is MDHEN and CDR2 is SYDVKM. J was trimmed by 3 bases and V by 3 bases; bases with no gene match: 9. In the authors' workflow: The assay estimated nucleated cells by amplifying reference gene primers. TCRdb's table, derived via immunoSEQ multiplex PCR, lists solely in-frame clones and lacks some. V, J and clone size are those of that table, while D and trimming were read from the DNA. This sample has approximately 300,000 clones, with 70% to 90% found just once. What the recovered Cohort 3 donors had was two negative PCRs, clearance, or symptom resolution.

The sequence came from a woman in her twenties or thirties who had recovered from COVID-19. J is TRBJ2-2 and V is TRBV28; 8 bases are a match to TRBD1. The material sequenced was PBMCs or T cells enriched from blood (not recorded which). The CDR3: CASSFSVRQGYTGELFF. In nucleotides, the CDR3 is TGTGCCAGCAGTTTTTCAGTCCGACAGGGGTACACCGGGGAGCTGTTTTTT.